The 27 T cell receptor beta chains reported below all come from one sample, sequenced in a study of blood T cell repertoires in COVID-19. Libraries were prepared by immunoSEQ multiplex PCR; TCRdb keeps only in-frame clonotypes and omits some of them. The sample has some 400,000 clones, about 87% seen once. The specimen sequenced was peripheral blood. These TCRs come from a woman aged 25 to 45 with COVID-19, enrolled during active disease.

The chain couples TRBV13 to TRBJ2-7; TRBD1 agrees at 7 bases. The germline V gene has CDR1 PRHDT and CDR2 FYEKMQ (reference sequence). V was pared by 5 bases and J by 2 bases, with 12 bases of the junction left unmatched. The CDR3 totals 16 residues. CDR3 loop: CASSPTTGTATYEQYF. Written as DNA, the CDR3 is TGTGCCAGCAGCCCTACCACCGGGACAGCTACCTACGAGCAGTACTTC.

This clone showed up many times. V usage is TRBV7-9 and J usage is TRBJ1-1, with D possibly matching TRBD1 (6 bases). The V gene's germline CDR1 is SEHNR and CDR2 FQNEAQ (reference sequence). The V end was cut by 6 bases, the J end by 3 bases, with 14 bases between. The CDR3 totals 14 residues. CDR3 nucleotide sequence: TGTGCCAGCAGTCCGACAGGAGCGCACACTGAAGCTTTCTTT. Amino acids: CASSPTGAHTEAFF.

As regards this clone: Relative to the germline gene, one junction end is altered; a read error may explain this. The chain has TRBV7-9 and TRBJ2-7; possible D gene TRBD2, 5 bases. The CDR3 is 11 residues long. Germline V gene lookup returns CDR1 SEHNR and CDR2 FQNEAQ (reference sequence). In DNA form, the CDR3 reads TGTGCCAGCAGTTCGACCGGGAACCTCTCTTTC. It yields the protein CASSSTGNLSF.

The chain joins TRBV19 to TRBJ1-5; a weak D match, TRBD1 (5 bases). In germline, CDR1 is LNHDA, CDR2 SQIVND (reference sequence). There are 14 residues in the CDR3. Between the trimmed V and J ends, which lost 3 bases and 7 bases, there was a span of 13 bases. This chain's CDR3 is CASSIYRGGQPQHF. As DNA, the CDR3 is TGTGCCAGTAGTATCTATAGGGGAGGGCAGCCCCAGCATTTT.

The chain recombines TRBV5-5 with TRBJ2-7; D remains unclear. V dropped 4 bases and J dropped 5 bases, with 16 bases sitting between them. Germline V lookup: CDR1 SGHKS, CDR2 YYEKEE (reference sequence). The CDR3 runs 14 residues. The CDR3, as DNA: TGTGCCAGCAGCCAAGGAACAGTAGGCCACGAGCAGTACTTC. Translation gives CASSQGTVGHEQYF.

The chain uses TRBV5-1 and TRBJ1-1; the match to TRBD1 covers 10 bases. This CDR3 has 14 residues. Per the germline V gene, CDR1 is SGHRS and CDR2 is YFSETQ. J gave up 7 bases and V 5 bases, and 8 bases lay outside the gene matches. CDR3 bases: TGCGCCAGCAGTCGTCGGACAGGGGGAGATGAAGCTTTCTTT. Protein sequence: CASSRRTGGDEAFF. The entire variable domain, with the rest obtained from reference TRBV5-1 and TRBJ1-1, is as follows: KAGVTQTPRYLIKTRGQQVTLSCSPISGHRSVSWYQQTPGQGLQFLFEYFSETQRNKGNFPGRFSGRQFSNSRSEMNVSTLELGDSALYLCASSRRTGGDEAFFGQGTRLTVV.

Written as DNA, the CDR3 is TGTGCCAGCAGCCCAAGATGGGTACAGGGGACTGAAGCTTTCTTT. As protein: CASSPRWVQGTEAFF. J is TRBJ1-1 and V is TRBV7-9; 7 bases are a match to TRBD1. V shed 5 bases, J shed 5 bases, and the junction held 11 bases outside the gene matches. There are 15 residues in the CDR3. From germline, CDR1 is SEHNR and CDR2 FQNEAQ (reference sequence).

The chain employs TRBV28 and TRBJ1-4; D ambiguous. V was pared by 6 bases and J by 0 bases, with 14 bases between. Germline lookup yields CDR1 MDHEN and CDR2 SYDVKM. CDR3 size: 16 residues. The CDR3 coding sequence is TGTGCCAGCAGCCACCCCCGGGGTACAACTAATGAAAAACTGTTTTTT. This sequence encodes CASSHPRGTTNEKLFF.

This clone was counted a few times. V and J are TRBV19 and TRBJ2-1; TRBD2 aligns across 12 bases. The V gene end was trimmed by 7 bases and the J gene end by 8 bases; junction bases not matched to a gene: 6. The germline V gene encodes CDR1 LNHDA and CDR2 SQIVND (reference sequence). CDR3 length equals 14 residues. The CDR3 sequence is CASIPTSGSDEQFF. Here the CDR3 DNA reads TGTGCCAGTATCCCGACTAGCGGGAGCGATGAGCAGTTCTTC.

The rearrangement uses TRBV7-2 and TRBJ1-2; D gene uncertain. The length of the CDR3 is 13 residues. Germline V gives CDR1 SGHTA, CDR2 FQGNSA. Trimming left V 5 bases short and J 3 bases short, with 10 bases between. The CDR3, as DNA: TGTGCCAGCAGCGCGAACGGGTACTATGGCTACACCTTC. Protein sequence: CASSANGYYGYTF.

V is TRBV6-5 and J is TRBJ1-2; D is perhaps TRBD1 (5 bases). Between the trimmed V and J ends, which lost 5 bases and 5 bases, there was a span of 18 bases. This CDR3 has 15 residues. The germline V gene encodes CDR1 MNHEY and CDR2 SVGAGI. The DNA for the CDR3 is TGTGCCAGCAGTATCGTCGGGCAGGGCCATTATGGCTACACCTTC. It codes for CASSIVGQGHYGYTF.

This clone was recorded many times. This chain links TRBV6-5 with TRBJ2-1, with D perhaps TRBD2 (6 bases). The germline gives CDR1 MNHEY, CDR2 SVGAGI. CDR3 size: 15 residues. V lost 6 bases and J lost 3, with 15 bases in between. In nucleotides, the CDR3 is TGTGCCAGCAGACTCCGGGGGACCCTCTACAATGAGCAGTTCTTC. It yields the protein CASRLRGTLYNEQFF.

This chain connects TRBV19 to TRBJ2-7, with D maybe TRBD2 (5 bases). The CDR3 contains 16 residues. The germline V gene has CDR1 LNHDA and CDR2 SQIVND (reference sequence). Trimming took off 0 bases at V and 2 bases at J, with 14 bases between the two ends. The CDR3 DNA sequence: TGTGCCAGTAGTATAGATGGCGGGTTTATGACCTACGAGCAGTACTTC. Its protein product is CASSIDGGFMTYEQYF.

The chain couples TRBV14 to TRBJ2-2; the match to TRBD1 covers 7 bases. The junction had 3 bases not matched to a gene; V was cut back by 6 bases and J by 2 bases. The CDR3 length is 14 residues. Germline V gives CDR1 SGHDN, CDR2 FVKESK. CDR3 residues: CASRGTDNTGELFF. The CDR3 DNA follows: TGTGCCAGCAGGGGGACAGATAACACCGGGGAGCTGTTTTTT. The full variable domain, rest sourced from reference TRBV14 and TRBJ2-2, is EAGVTQFPSHSVIEKGQTVTLRCDPISGHDNLYWYRRVMGKEIKFLLHFVKESKQDESGMPNNRFLAERTGGTYSTLKVQPAELEDSGVYFCASRGTDNTGELFFGEGSRLTVL.

V and J are TRBV5-1 and TRBJ2-2, with TRBD2 identical over 8 bases. This CDR3 comprises 15 residues. J was trimmed by 2 bases and V by 4 bases; bases with no gene match: 4. Per germline, CDR1 SGHRS and CDR2 YFSETQ. The CDR3 loop is CASSAGGSNTGELFF. The CDR3 bases are TGCGCCAGCAGCGCGGGAGGCAGTAACACCGGGGAGCTGTTTTTT.

The rearrangement uses TRBV11-2 and TRBJ1-1; D is ambiguous. Germline V CDR1 and CDR2: SGHAT, FQNNGV. The length of the CDR3 is 12 residues. Trimming took 5 bases from V and 1 from J, leaving 5 bases between them. CDR3 sequence (DNA): TGTGCCAGCAGCCGACAGAACACTGAAGCTTTCTTT. Translation gives CASSRQNTEAFF.

CDR3: CAWPPLDRGNFHEQYF. The CDR3 DNA sequence: TGTGCCTGGCCTCCCCTGGACAGGGGGAATTTCCACGAGCAGTACTTC. The gene calls are TRBV30 and TRBJ2-7, with TRBD1 matching over 10 bases. CDR1 is GTSNPN and CDR2 is SVGIG in the germline V gene (reference sequence). This CDR3 comprises 16 residues. The junction had 15 bases not matched to a gene; V was cut back by 5 bases and J by 5 bases.

This clone was counted once. This chain links TRBV18 with TRBJ2-7, with D perhaps matching TRBD2 (6 bases). Germline V lookup: CDR1 KGHSH, CDR2 LQKENI. Trimming pared 4 bases from V and 7 bases from J, leaving 11 bases between. This CDR3 comprises 12 residues. The CDR3 loop is CASSLGGGEQYF. In DNA, the CDR3 is TGTGCCAGCTCACTCGGGGGAGGTGAGCAGTACTTC. Using reference TRBV18 and TRBJ2-7 for the parts outside the CDR3, the full variable domain is NAGVMQNPRHLVRRRGQEARLRCSPMKGHSHVYWYRQLPEEGLKFMVYLQKENIIDESGMPKERFSAEFPKEGPSILRIQQVVRGDSAAYFCASSLGGGEQYFGPGTRLTVT.

The genes are TRBV29-1 and TRBJ2-3, with 7 nucleotides matching TRBD2. Per the germline V gene, CDR1 is SQVTM and CDR2 is ANQGSEA. Trimming at V came to 3 bases and at J to 2 bases, leaving 8 bases not matched to a gene. The CDR3 has 15 amino acids. CDR3 loop: CSVDGETSNTDTQYF. The CDR3 DNA follows: TGCAGCGTTGATGGCGAGACTAGCAACACAGATACGCAGTATTTT.

The chain uses TRBV30 and TRBJ2-3, with D possibly TRBD2 on 5 matching bases. The V gene lost 0 bases and the J gene lost 9 bases, with 10 bases spanning the gap. Per germline, CDR1 GTSNPN and CDR2 SVGIG (reference sequence). The CDR3 totals 12 residues. The CDR3 DNA reads as TGTGCCTGGAGTGTTGAGGGAGACACGCAGTATTTT. It specifies CAWSVEGDTQYF.

Only one count was recorded for this clone. V usage is TRBV27 and J usage is TRBJ2-1; a possible D gene is TRBD1 (6 bases). This CDR3 spans 16 amino acids. CDR1 and CDR2 (germline): MNHEY, SMNVEV (reference sequence). Trimming took off 3 bases at V and 4 bases at J, with 16 bases between the two ends. The CDR3 region is CASSLSVGQRYNEQFF. CDR3 coding DNA: TGTGCCAGCAGTTTGAGTGTCGGACAGCGATACAATGAGCAGTTCTTC.

This CDR3 is CASSMVRDNEKLFF. CDR3 DNA: TGTGCCAGTAGTATGGTTCGGGATAATGAAAAACTGTTTTTT. The V gene is TRBV19, the J gene TRBJ1-4, with D hard to call. CDR1 and CDR2 (germline): LNHDA, SQIVND (reference sequence). V gave up 3 bases and J gave up 4 bases, with 9 bases separating them. This CDR3 has 14 residues.

The V call is TRBV4-3, the J call TRBJ2-3; 9 bases are shared with TRBD2. Germline V lookup: CDR1 LGHNA, CDR2 YSLEER. The CDR3 has 14 amino acids. Germline trimming cut 3 bases from V and 4 bases from J; bases unmatched to any gene: 2. The CDR3: CASSQKREADTQYF. The CDR3, as DNA: TGCGCCAGCAGCCAGAAGCGGGAGGCAGATACGCAGTATTTT.

This clone was counted between two and nine times. The chain combines TRBV28 with TRBJ2-7, with D tentatively TRBD1 (6 bases). CDR1 MDHEN and CDR2 SYDVKM come from the germline V gene. The V and J ends lost 6 bases and 0 bases respectively, with 15 bases between them. The CDR3 length is 15 residues. The CDR3 protein is CASSLGTISSYEQYF. In DNA form, the CDR3 reads TGTGCCAGCAGCCTCGGGACAATCAGCTCCTACGAGCAGTACTTC.

In the case of this clone: A junction boundary mismatches the germline segment, possibly from a read error. V and J are TRBV6-1 and TRBJ2-7; 11 bases are shared with TRBD1. There are 15 residues in the CDR3. Germline CDR1 reads MNHNS; CDR2 reads SASEGT. CDR3 amino acids: CASREAGTGGYEQYF. CDR3 nucleotide sequence: TGTGCCAGCAGAGAAGCCGGGACAGGGGGCTACGAGCAGTACTTC.

This chain joins TRBV19 and TRBJ2-7, with TRBD1 matching over 8 bases. The CDR3 extends over 15 amino acids. CDR1 LNHDA and CDR2 SQIVND come from the germline V gene (reference sequence). V shed 5 bases and J 1 base; nucleotides not matched to a gene: 7. The CDR3 DNA sequence: TGTGCCAGTAGTCCTGGGACAGGCGGGTCCTACGAGCAGTACTTC. Residues: CASSPGTGGSYEQYF.

CDR3 protein: CASSYSGQGEETQYF. As DNA, the CDR3 is TGTGCCAGCAGTTACTCAGGACAGGGAGAAGAGACCCAGTACTTC. V is TRBV6-5 and J is TRBJ2-5; 8 nucleotides align to TRBD1. V was clipped by 0 bases and J by 3 bases; unmatched bases: 3. This CDR3 is built from 15 residues. The V gene's germline CDR1 is MNHEY and CDR2 SVGAGI.